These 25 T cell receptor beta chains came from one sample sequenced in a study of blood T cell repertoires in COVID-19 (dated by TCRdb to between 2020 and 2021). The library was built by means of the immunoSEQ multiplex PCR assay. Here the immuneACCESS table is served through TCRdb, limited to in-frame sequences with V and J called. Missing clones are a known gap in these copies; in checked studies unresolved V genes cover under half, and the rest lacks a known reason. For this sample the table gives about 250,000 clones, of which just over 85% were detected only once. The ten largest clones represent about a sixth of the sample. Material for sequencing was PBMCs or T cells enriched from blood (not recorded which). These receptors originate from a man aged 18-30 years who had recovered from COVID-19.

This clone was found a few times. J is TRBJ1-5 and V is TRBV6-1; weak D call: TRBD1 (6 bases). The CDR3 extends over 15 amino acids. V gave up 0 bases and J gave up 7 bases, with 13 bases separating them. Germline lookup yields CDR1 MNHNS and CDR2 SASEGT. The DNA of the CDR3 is TGTGCCAGCAGTGAAGCGGGGGGGGCAGGGCAGCCCCAGCATTTT. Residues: CASSEAGGAGQPQHF.

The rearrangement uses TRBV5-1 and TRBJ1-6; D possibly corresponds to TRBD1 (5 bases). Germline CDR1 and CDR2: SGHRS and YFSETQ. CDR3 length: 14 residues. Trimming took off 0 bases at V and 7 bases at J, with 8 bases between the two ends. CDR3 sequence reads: CASSLGRVNSPLHF. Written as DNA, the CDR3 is TGCGCCAGCAGCTTGGGCAGGGTGAATTCACCCCTCCACTTT.

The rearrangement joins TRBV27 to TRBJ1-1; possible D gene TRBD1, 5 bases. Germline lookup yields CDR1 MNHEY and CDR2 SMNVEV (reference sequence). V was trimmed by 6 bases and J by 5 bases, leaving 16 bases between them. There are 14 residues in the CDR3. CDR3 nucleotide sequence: TGTGCCAGCAGCTCCGGGACTGGAGGGACTGAAGCTTTCTTT. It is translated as CASSSGTGGTEAFF.

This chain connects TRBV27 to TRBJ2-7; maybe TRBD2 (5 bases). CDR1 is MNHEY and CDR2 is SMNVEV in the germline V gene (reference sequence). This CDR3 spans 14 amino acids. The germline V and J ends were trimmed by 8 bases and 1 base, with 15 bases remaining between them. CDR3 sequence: CASARERESYEQYF. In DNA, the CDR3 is TGTGCCAGCGCGAGAGAAAGGGAGTCCTACGAGCAGTACTTC.

As DNA, the CDR3 is TGTGCCAGCAGCTTGTTGGGACTAGCGAACAATGAGCAGTTCTTC. Its protein is CASSLLGLANNEQFF. The chain joins TRBV5-4 to TRBJ2-1; TRBD2 agrees at 10 bases. In germline, CDR1 is SGHNT, CDR2 YYREEE (reference sequence). The CDR3 loop spans 15 amino acids. V dropped 1 base and J dropped 5; count of bases not matched to a gene: 3.

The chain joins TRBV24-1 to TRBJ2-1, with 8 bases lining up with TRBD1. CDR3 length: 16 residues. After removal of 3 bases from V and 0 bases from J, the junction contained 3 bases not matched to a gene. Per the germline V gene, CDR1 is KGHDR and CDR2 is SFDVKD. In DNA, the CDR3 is TGTGCCACCAGTGATGACAGGGGCACCTCCTACAATGAGCAGTTCTTC. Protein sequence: CATSDDRGTSYNEQFF.

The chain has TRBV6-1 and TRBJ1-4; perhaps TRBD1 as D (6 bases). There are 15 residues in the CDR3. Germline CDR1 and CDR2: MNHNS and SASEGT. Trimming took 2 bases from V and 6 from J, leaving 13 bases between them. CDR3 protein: CASSEPGRGHEKLFF. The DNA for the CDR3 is TGTGCCAGCAGTGAACCCGGCAGGGGTCATGAAAAACTGTTTTTT.

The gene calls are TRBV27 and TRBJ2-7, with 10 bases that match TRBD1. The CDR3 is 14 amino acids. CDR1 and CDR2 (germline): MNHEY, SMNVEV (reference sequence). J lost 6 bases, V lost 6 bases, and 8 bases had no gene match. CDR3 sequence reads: CASRSETGGLEQYF. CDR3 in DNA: TGTGCCAGCAGATCAGAGACAGGGGGCCTCGAGCAGTACTTC.

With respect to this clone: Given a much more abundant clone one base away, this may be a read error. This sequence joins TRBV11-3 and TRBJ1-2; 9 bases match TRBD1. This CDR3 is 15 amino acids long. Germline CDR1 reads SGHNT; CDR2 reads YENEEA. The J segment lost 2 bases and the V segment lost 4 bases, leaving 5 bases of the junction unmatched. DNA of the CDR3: TGTGCCAGCAGCTCGTCCGGGACAGGGAACTATGGCTACACCTTC. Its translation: CASSSSGTGNYGYTF.

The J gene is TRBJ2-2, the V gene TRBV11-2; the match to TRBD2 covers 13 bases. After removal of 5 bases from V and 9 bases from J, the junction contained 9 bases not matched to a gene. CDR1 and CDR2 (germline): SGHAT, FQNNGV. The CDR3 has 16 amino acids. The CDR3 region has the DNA TGTGCCAGCAGCCGCTTAGAGGGGACTAGCGGGAGGGAGCTGTTTTTT. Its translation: CASSRLEGTSGRELFF.

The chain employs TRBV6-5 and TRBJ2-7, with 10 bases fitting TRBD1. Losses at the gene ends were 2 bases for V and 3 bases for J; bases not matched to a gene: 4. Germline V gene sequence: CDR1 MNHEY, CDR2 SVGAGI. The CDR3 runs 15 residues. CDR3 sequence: CASSYETGGNYEQYF. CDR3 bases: TGTGCCAGCAGTTACGAGACAGGGGGCAACTACGAGCAGTACTTC.

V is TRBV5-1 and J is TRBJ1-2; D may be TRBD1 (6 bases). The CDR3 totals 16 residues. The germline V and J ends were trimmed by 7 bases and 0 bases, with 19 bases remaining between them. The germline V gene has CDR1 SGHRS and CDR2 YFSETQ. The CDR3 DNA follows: TGCGCCAGCTCCGTGTGGGGCCGGACAGCTAACTATGGCTACACCTTC. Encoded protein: CASSVWGRTANYGYTF.

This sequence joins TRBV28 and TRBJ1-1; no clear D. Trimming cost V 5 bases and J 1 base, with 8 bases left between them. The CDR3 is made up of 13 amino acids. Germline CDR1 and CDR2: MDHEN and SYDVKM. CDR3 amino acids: CASSPYTNTEAFF. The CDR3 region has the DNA TGTGCCAGCAGTCCCTATACGAACACTGAAGCTTTCTTT. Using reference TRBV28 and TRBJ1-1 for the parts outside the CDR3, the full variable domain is DVKVTQSSRYLVKRTGEKVFLECVQDMDHENMFWYRQDPGLGLRLIYFSYDVKMKEKGDIPEGYSVSREKKERFSLILESASTNQTSMYLCASSPYTNTEAFFGQGTRLTVV.

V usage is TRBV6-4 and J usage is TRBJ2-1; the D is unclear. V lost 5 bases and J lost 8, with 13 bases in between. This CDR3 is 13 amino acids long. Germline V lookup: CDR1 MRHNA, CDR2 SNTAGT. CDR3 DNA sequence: TGTGCCAGCAGTTTGGCAGTTAATGATGAGCAGTTCTTC. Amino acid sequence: CASSLAVNDEQFF.

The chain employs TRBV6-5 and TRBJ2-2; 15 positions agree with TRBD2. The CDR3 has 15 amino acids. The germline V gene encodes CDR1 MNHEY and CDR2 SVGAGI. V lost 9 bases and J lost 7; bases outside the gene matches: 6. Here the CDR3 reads CASRTSGGAGGELFF. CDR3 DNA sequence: TGTGCCAGTCGGACTAGCGGGGGGGCTGGCGGGGAGCTGTTTTTT.

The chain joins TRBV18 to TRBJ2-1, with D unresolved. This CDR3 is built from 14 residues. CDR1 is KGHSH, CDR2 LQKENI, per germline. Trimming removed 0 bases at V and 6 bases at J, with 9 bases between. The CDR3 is CASSPPTESNEQFF. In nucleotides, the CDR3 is TGTGCCAGCTCACCACCTACTGAGAGCAATGAGCAGTTCTTC.

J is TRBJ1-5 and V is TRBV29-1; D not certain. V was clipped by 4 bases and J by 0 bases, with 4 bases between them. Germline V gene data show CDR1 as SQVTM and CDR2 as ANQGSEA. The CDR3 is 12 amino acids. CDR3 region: CSVGYSNQPQHF. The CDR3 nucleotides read TGCAGCGTTGGTTATAGCAATCAGCCCCAGCATTTT.

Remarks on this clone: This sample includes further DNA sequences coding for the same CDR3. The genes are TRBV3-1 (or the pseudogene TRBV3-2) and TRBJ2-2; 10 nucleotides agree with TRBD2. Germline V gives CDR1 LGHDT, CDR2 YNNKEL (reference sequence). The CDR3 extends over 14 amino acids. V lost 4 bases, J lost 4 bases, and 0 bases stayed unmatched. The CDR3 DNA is TGTGCCAGCAGCCGGACTAGCGGCACCGGGGAGCTGTTTTTT. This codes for CASSRTSGTGELFF.

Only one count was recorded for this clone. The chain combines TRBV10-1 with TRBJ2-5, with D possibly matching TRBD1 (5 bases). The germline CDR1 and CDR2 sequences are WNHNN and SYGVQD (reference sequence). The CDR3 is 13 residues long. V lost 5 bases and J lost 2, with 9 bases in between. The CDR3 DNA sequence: TGCGCCAGCAGTATGACAGTTCAAGAGACCCAGTACTTC. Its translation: CASSMTVQETQYF.

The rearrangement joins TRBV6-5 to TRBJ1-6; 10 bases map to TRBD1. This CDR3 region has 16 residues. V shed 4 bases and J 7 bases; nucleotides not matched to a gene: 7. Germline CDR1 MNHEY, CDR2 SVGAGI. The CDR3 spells CASSSYWTGGNSPLHF. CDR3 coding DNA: TGTGCCAGCAGTTCATATTGGACAGGGGGAAATTCACCCCTCCACTTT.

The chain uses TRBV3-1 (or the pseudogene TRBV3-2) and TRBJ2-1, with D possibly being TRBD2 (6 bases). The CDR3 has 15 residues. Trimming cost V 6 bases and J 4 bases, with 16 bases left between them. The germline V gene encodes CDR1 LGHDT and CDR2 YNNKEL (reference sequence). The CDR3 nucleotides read TGTGCCAGCAGTATCGACGGGAGTAGTTACAATGAGCAGTTCTTC. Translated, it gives CASSIDGSSYNEQFF.

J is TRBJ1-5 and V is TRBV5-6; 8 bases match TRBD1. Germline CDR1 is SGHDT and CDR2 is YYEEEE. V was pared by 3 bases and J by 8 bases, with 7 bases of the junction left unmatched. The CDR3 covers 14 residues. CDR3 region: CASSSMGQAEPQHF. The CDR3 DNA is TGTGCCAGCAGCTCGATGGGACAGGCGGAGCCCCAGCATTTT.

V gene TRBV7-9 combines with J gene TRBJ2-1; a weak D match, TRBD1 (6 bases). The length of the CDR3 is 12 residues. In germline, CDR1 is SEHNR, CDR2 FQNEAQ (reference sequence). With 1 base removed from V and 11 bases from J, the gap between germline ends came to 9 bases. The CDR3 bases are TGTGCCAGCAGCTTAGGACAGGTTCAGCAGTTCTTC. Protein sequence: CASSLGQVQQFF. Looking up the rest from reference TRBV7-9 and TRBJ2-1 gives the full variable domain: DTGVSQNPRHKITKRGQNVTFRCDPISEHNRLYWYRQTLGQGPEFLTYFQNEAQLEKSRLLSDRFSAERPKGSFSTLEIQRTEQGDSAMYLCASSLGQVQQFFGPGTRLTVL.

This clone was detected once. Here the CDR3 reads CASSRRGGGYGYTF. In nucleotides, the CDR3 is TGTGCCAGCAGCCGCCGTGGGGGCGGCTATGGCTACACCTTC. The chain recombines TRBV3-1 (or the pseudogene TRBV3-2) with TRBJ1-2, with D possibly matching TRBD1 (6 bases). The CDR3 loop spans 14 amino acids. Germline V gene sequence: CDR1 LGHDT, CDR2 YNNKEL (reference sequence). V gave up 4 bases and J gave up 4 bases, with 13 bases separating them.

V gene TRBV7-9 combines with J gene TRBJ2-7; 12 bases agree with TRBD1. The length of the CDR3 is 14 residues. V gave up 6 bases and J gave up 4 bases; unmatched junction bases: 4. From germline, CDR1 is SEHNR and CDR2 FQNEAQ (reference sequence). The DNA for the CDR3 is TGTGCCAGCAGGGCGGGACAGGGGGCGTACGAGCAGTACTTC. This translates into CASRAGQGAYEQYF. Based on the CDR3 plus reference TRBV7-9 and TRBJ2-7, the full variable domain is DTGVSQNPRHKITKRGQNVTFRCDPISEHNRLYWYRQTLGQGPEFLTYFQNEAQLEKSRLLSDRFSAERPKGSFSTLEIQRTEQGDSAMYLCASRAGQGAYEQYFGPGTRLTVT.